This TCR beta chain was sequenced in a study of blood T cell repertoires in COVID-19. Study-level information: The study drew acute and convalescent COVID-19 samples from the United States, Italy and Spain.

Only in-frame clones appear in the TCRdb table, and some are missing; sequencing was by immunoSEQ multiplex PCR. The table shows about 190,000 clones, with 78% occurring only once. The V gene lost 3 bases and the J gene lost 5 bases, with 14 bases spanning the gap. This CDR3 comprises 14 residues. Germline CDR1 reads SGHRS; CDR2 reads YFSETQ. The specimen was peripheral blood. The rearrangement uses TRBV5-1 and TRBJ1-2, with D uncertain. The source of this sequence is a woman of 80 years or more with active or convalescent COVID-19. CDR3 sequence (DNA): TGCGCCAGCAGCTGGCGGGGAGCGGGGTATGGCTACACCTTC. Amino acid sequence: CASSWRGAGYGYTF.